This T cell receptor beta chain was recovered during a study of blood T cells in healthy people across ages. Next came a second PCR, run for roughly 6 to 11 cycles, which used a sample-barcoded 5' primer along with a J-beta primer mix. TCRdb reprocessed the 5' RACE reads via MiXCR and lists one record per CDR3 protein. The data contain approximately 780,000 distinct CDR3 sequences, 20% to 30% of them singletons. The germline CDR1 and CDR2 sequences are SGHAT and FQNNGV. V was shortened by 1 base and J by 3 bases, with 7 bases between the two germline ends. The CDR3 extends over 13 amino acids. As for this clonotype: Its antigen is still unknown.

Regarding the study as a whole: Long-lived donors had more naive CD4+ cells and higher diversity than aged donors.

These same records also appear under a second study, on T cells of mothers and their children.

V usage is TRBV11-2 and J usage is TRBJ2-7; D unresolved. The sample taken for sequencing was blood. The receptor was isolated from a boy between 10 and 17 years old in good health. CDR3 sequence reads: CASSLGIYYEQYF. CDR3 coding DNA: TGTGCCAGCAGCTTAGGTATCTACTACGAGCAGTACTTC.